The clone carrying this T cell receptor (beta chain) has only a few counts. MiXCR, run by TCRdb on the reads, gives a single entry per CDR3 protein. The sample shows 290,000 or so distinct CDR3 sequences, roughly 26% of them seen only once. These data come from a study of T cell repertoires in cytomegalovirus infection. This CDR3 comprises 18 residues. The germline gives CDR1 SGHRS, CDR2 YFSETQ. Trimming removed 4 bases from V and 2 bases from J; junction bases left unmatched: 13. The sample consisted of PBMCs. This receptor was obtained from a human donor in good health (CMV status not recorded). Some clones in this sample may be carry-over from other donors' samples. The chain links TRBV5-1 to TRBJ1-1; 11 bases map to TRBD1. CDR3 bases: TGCGCCAGCAGCCCGCGGGACAGGGGGGTTTTGGATAACACTGAAGCTTTCTTT. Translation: CASSPRDRGVLDNTEAFF. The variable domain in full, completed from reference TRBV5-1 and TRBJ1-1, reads KAGVTQTPRYLIKTRGQQVTLSCSPISGHRSVSWYQQTPGQGLQFLFEYFSETQRNKGNFPGRFSGRQFSNSRSEMNVSTLELGDSALYLCASSPRDRGVLDNTEAFFGQGTRLTVV.